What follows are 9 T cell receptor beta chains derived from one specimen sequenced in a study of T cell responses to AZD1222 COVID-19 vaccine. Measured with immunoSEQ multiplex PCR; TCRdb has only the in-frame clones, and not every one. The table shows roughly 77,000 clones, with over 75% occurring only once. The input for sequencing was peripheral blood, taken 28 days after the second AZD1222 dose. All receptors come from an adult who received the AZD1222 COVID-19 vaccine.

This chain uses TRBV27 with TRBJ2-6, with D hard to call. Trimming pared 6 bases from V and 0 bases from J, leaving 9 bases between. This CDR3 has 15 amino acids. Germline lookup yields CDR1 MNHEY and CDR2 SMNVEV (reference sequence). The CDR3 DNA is TGTGCCAGCAGCATGCTGATCTCTGGGGCCAACGTCCTGACTTTC. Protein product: CASSMLISGANVLTF. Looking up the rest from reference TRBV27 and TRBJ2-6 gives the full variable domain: EAQVTQNPRYLITVTGKKLTVTCSQNMNHEYMSWYRQDPGLGLRQIYYSMNVEVTDKGDVPEGYKVSRKEKRNFPLILESPSPNQTSLYFCASSMLISGANVLTFGAGSRLTVL.

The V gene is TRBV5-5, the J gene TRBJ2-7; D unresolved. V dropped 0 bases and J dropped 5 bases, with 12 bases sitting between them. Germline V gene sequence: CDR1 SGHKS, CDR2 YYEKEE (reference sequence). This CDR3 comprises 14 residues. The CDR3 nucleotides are TGTGCCAGCAGCTTGGTACCCACGAACGACGAGCAGTACTTC. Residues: CASSLVPTNDEQYF.

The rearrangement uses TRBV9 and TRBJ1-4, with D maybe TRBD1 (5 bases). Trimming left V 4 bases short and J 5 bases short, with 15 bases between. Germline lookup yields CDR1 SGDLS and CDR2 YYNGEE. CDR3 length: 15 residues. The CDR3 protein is CASSPETANNEKLFF. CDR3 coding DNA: TGTGCCAGCAGCCCAGAGACAGCAAACAATGAAAAACTGTTTTTT.

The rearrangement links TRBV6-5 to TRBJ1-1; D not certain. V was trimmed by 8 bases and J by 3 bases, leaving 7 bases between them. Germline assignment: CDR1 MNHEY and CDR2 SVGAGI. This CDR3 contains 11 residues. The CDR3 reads CASLLDTEAFF. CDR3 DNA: TGTGCCAGCTTACTGGACACTGAAGCTTTCTTT.

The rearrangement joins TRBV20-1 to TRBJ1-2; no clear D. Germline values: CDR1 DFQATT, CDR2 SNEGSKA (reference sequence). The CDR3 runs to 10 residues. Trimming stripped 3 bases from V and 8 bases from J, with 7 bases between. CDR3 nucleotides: TGCAGTGCTAGTCACCGGGGCTACACCTTC. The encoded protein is CSASHRGYTF.

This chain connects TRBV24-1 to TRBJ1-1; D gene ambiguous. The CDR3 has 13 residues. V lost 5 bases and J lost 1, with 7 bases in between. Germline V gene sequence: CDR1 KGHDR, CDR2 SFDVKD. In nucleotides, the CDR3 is TGTGCCACCAGTGGCGCAGAGAACACTGAAGCTTTCTTT. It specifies CATSGAENTEAFF.

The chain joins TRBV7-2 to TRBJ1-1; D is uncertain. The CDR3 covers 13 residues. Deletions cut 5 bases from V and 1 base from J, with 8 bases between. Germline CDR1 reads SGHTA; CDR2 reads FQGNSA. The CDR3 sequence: CASSQTRNTEAFF. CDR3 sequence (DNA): TGTGCCAGCAGCCAAACTAGGAACACTGAAGCTTTCTTT.

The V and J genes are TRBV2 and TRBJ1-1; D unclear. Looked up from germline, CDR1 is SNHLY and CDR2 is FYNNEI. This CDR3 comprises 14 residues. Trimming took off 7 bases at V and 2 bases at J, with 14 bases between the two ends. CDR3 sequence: CASTLGGPNTEAFF. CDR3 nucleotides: TGTGCCAGCACCCTCGGAGGGCCCAACACTGAAGCTTTCTTT.

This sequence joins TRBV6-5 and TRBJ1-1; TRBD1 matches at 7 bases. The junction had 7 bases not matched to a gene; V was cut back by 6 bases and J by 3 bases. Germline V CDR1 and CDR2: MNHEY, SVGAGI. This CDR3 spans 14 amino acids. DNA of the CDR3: TGTGCCAGCAGGGGGGGACAGACTCACACTGAAGCTTTCTTT. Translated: CASRGGQTHTEAFF.